The 28 T cell receptor beta chains below all came from one sample that was sequenced in a study of neurological immune-mediated disorders. TCRdb analysed the 5' RACE reads with MiXCR anew, one entry per CDR3 protein. The repertoire holds some 46,000 distinct CDR3 sequences, around 4.3% seen once, with around 5% in the top ten. Specimen: PBMCs. These receptor sequences come from a woman in her sixties with multiple sclerosis.

This clonotype was counted only a few times. The conserved phenylalanine or tryptophan normally closing the CDR3 is absent here, so this likely arose from a read error. The chain employs TRBV7-2 and TRBJ2-4; D possibly corresponds to TRBD1 (5 bases). The CDR3 extends over 13 amino acids. Trimming cost V 3 bases and J 7 bases, with 10 bases left between them. Germline CDR1 SGHTA, CDR2 FQGNSA. CDR3 DNA sequence: TGTGCCAGCAGCTTGGGGCTGGGGAACATTCAGTACTGC. This encodes CASSLGLGNIQYC.

This clonotype was picked up many times. The CDR3 nucleotides read TGTGCCAGCAGTTACGCTTATGGCTACACCTTC. Protein: CASSYAYGYTF. This chain joins TRBV6-2 or TRBV6-3 and TRBJ1-2; D is uncertain. The germline V gene has CDR1 MNHEY and CDR2 SVGEGT. CDR3 length: 11 residues. Trimming removed 2 bases from V and 5 bases from J, with 3 bases in between.

This clonotype was recorded many times. The J gene is TRBJ1-2, the V gene TRBV5-5; D remains ambiguous. CDR3 length: 15 amino acids. Per germline, CDR1 SGHKS and CDR2 YYEKEE (reference sequence). Trimming removed 4 bases at V and 6 bases at J, with 19 bases between. The CDR3, as DNA: TGTGCCAGCAGCGTCCTCGCGGGCGCTAATGATGGCTACACCTTC. This gives the protein CASSVLAGANDGYTF.

This clonotype was seen ten or more times. The rearrangement uses TRBV5-1 and TRBJ2-3; possibly TRBD2 for D (6 bases). Germline loops: CDR1 SGHRS, CDR2 YFSETQ. The CDR3 runs 15 residues. Deletions cut 4 bases from V and 1 base from J, with 13 bases between. CDR3 nucleotides: TGCGCCAGCAGCCTGGAGGGGAGGCGCACAGATACGCAGTATTTT. Residues: CASSLEGRRTDTQYF.

V is TRBV5-8 and J is TRBJ2-7; D gene ambiguous. The germline V gene has CDR1 SGHTS and CDR2 YDEGEE. V was pared by 4 bases and J by 3 bases, with 2 bases between. CDR3 length: 10 amino acids. Written as DNA, the CDR3 is TGTGCCAGCAGCCGCTACGAGCAGTACGTC. Amino acids: CASSRYEQYV.

This clonotype was recorded many times. CDR3 sequence: CSATTGRDSPLHF. In DNA, the CDR3 is TGCAGTGCTACGACAGGGAGGGATTCACCCCTCCACTTT. This chain connects TRBV20-1 to TRBJ1-6; 7 bases align to TRBD1. CDR1 is DFQATT and CDR2 is SNEGSKA in the germline V gene (reference sequence). V dropped 4 bases and J dropped 8; count of bases not matched to a gene: 5. CDR3 length equals 13 residues.

This clonotype was counted many times. This rearrangement joins TRBV7-2 to TRBJ2-3; 11 positions match TRBD2. The germline V gene has CDR1 SGHTA and CDR2 FQGNSA. With V trimmed by 3 bases and J by 1 base, 0 bases remained unmatched. The CDR3 extends over 15 amino acids. The CDR3 protein is CASSFSGRGTDTQYF. The DNA for the CDR3 is TGTGCCAGCAGCTTTAGCGGGAGGGGCACAGATACGCAGTATTTT. Full variable domain (remainder filled in from reference TRBV7-2 and TRBJ2-3): GAGVSQSPSNKVTEKGKDVELRCDPISGHTALYWYRQSLGQGLEFLIYFQGNSAPDKSGLPSDRFSAERTGGSVSTLTIQRTQQEDSAVYLCASSFSGRGTDTQYFGPGTRLTVL.

This chain connects TRBV4-3 to TRBJ2-3, with D maybe TRBD1 (6 bases). V was pared by 5 bases and J by 0 bases, with 9 bases between. The CDR3 length is 14 residues. Germline CDR1 and CDR2: LGHNA and YSLEER. The CDR3 DNA reads as TGCGCCAGCAGCGACAGGTCTAGCACAGATACGCAGTATTTT. Amino acids: CASSDRSSTDTQYF.

This clonotype was observed at least ten times. The V call is TRBV5-1, the J call TRBJ2-7; no clear D gene. The CDR3 is 14 amino acids. The germline V gene has CDR1 SGHRS and CDR2 YFSETQ. V was clipped by 3 bases and J by 1 base, with 11 bases between them. CDR3 amino acids: CASSSDGDSYEQYF. The CDR3 bases are TGCGCCAGCAGCTCAGACGGTGATTCCTACGAGCAGTACTTC.

This clonotype came up many times. This sequence joins TRBV20-1 and TRBJ2-1; D is perhaps TRBD2 (6 bases). Looked up from germline, CDR1 is DFQATT and CDR2 is SNEGSKA (reference sequence). The CDR3 has 14 amino acids. Trimming took off 1 base at V and 0 bases at J, with 7 bases between the two ends. The CDR3 protein is CSARAGDSYNEQFF. The CDR3 DNA reads as TGCAGTGCTAGAGCGGGGGACTCCTACAATGAGCAGTTCTTC.

The table lists this clonotype with many counts. This rearrangement joins TRBV20-1 to TRBJ2-1, with 8 bases lining up with TRBD2. The germline gives CDR1 DFQATT, CDR2 SNEGSKA (reference sequence). V lost 5 bases to trimming and J lost 7 bases; unmatched junction nucleotides: 10. There are 14 residues in the CDR3. This CDR3 is CSAVAAGGKNEQFF. CDR3 sequence (DNA): TGCAGTGCTGTCGCTGCGGGGGGTAAAAATGAGCAGTTCTTC.

In this sample, this clonotype turned up many times. The V call is TRBV7-7, the J call TRBJ2-6; the D is unclear. The V gene's germline CDR1 is SSHAT and CDR2 FNYEAQ (reference sequence). The CDR3 is made up of 15 amino acids. The V end lost 1 base, the J end lost 0 bases, and 4 bases lay between the germline ends. The CDR3 sequence is CASSLDASGANVLTF. CDR3 in DNA: TGTGCCAGCAGCTTAGATGCCTCTGGGGCCAACGTCCTGACTTTC. Based on the CDR3 plus reference TRBV7-7 and TRBJ2-6, the full variable domain is GAGVSQSPRYKVTKRGQDVTLRCDPISSHATLYWYQQALGQGPEFLTYFNYEAQPDKSGLPSDRFSAERPEGSISTLTIQRTEQRDSAMYRCASSLDASGANVLTFGAGSRLTVL.

This clonotype has a handful of counts. The junction and the germline gene differ at one end; a read error may be behind it. The chain employs TRBV3-1 and TRBJ1-5; D gene unclear. The germline CDR1 and CDR2 sequences are LGHDT and YNNKEL (reference sequence). The CDR3 has 13 residues. This CDR3 is CASSQDLLGPQNF. CDR3 coding DNA: TGTGCCAGCAGCCAAGACCTCCTCGGGCCCCAGAATTTT.

In its sample, this clonotype was seen a few times. The rearrangement uses TRBV11-3 and TRBJ2-5, with D possibly called TRBD1 or TRBD2 (5 bases each). Per the germline V gene, CDR1 is SGHNT and CDR2 is YENEEA. V was cut by 5 bases and J by 4 bases, with 11 bases left in between. The CDR3 is made up of 13 amino acids. The CDR3 region is CASSPRDGETQYF. DNA for the CDR3: TGTGCCAGCAGCCCCCGGGACGGAGAGACCCAGTACTTC.

As concerns this clonotype: The junction differs from germline at one of its ends, possibly a read error. This chain links TRBV20-1 with TRBJ2-3, with 7 bases aligning to TRBD2. There are 14 residues in the CDR3. The germline V gene encodes CDR1 DFQATT and CDR2 SNEGSKA (reference sequence). The CDR3 sequence is CSAPLGGRVQRQDF. CDR3 nucleotide sequence: TGCAGTGCCCCGTTGGGGGGGAGGGTCCAACGGCAGGATTTT.

This clonotype was detected ten times or more. This chain uses TRBV28 with TRBJ1-2, with D possibly matching TRBD1 (5 bases). The CDR3 totals 13 residues. CDR1 and CDR2 (germline): MDHEN, SYDVKM. Trimming cost V 3 bases and J 4 bases, with 9 bases left between them. In nucleotides, the CDR3 is TGTGCCAGCAGTTTGGACAACCCCTATGGCTACACCTTC. As protein: CASSLDNPYGYTF.

V gene TRBV4-1 combines with J gene TRBJ2-3, with no clear D. Trimming removed 0 bases from V and 2 bases from J, with 6 bases in between. CDR3 length: 14 amino acids. The germline V gene has CDR1 MGHRA and CDR2 YSYEKL. CDR3 amino acids: CASSQDQATDTQYF. In DNA, the CDR3 is TGCGCCAGCAGCCAAGATCAGGCCACAGATACGCAGTATTTT.

This clonotype was seen repeatedly, ten times or more. This chain joins TRBV7-3 and TRBJ2-3; 8 positions match TRBD2. After removal of 1 base from V and 6 bases from J, the junction contained 9 bases not matched to a gene. Per the germline V gene, CDR1 is SGHTA and CDR2 is FQGTGA. This CDR3 is 16 amino acids long. This CDR3 is CASSLSGTRGMDTQYF. The CDR3, as DNA: TGTGCCAGCAGCTTAAGTGGGACTAGGGGTATGGATACGCAGTATTTT.

Many counts were recorded for this clonotype. J is TRBJ1-2 and V is TRBV29-1; D remains ambiguous. There are 13 residues in the CDR3. Germline CDR1 is SQVTM and CDR2 is ANQGSEA. V was clipped by 6 bases and J by 4 bases, with 15 bases between them. DNA of the CDR3: TGCAGCGTACTTCACGAGGAGGGCTATGGCTACACCTTC. Its protein is CSVLHEEGYGYTF.

This clonotype was found many times. The CDR3: CASSKDRGLGGYTF. The CDR3 DNA is TGTGCCAGCAGCAAGGACAGGGGATTAGGTGGCTACACCTTC. The chain is built from TRBV3-1 and TRBJ1-2, with 9 bases fitting TRBD1. Germline-derived CDR1 and CDR2 are LGHDT and YNNKEL (reference sequence). The CDR3 extends over 14 amino acids. The trim removed 5 bases at V and 7 bases at J, leaving 8 bases unmatched.

The sample holds many counts of this clonotype. The V gene is TRBV5-1, the J gene TRBJ2-3; D is uncertain. V lost 4 bases to trimming and J lost 6 bases, with 15 bases between them. The V gene's germline CDR1 is SGHRS and CDR2 YFSETQ. This CDR3 is 14 amino acids long. CDR3 nucleotide sequence: TGCGCCAGCAGCCTGGCCCGGATACCGGATACGCAGTATTTT. Translated: CASSLARIPDTQYF.

This clonotype is labeled as medium-sized. The CDR3 nucleotides read TGCGCCAGCAGTGAGTTCAACAAAGCAGAGCAAGAGACCCAGTACTTC. This encodes CASSEFNKAEQETQYF. The V and J genes are TRBV10-2 and TRBJ2-5; D not resolved. The CDR3 has 16 amino acids. Deletions cut 1 base from V and 2 bases from J, with 14 bases between. CDR1 is WSHSY and CDR2 is SAAADI in the germline V gene.

The chain combines TRBV7-2 with TRBJ2-3, with a tentative D call TRBD2 (7 bases). Germline V CDR1 and CDR2: SGHTA, FQGNSA. The ends were cut back, 5 bases at V and 2 bases at J, with 17 bases in the middle. There are 16 residues in the CDR3. CDR3 in amino acids: CASSPRSGDTTDTQYF. In DNA, the CDR3 is TGTGCCAGCAGCCCTAGGAGCGGGGACACCACAGATACGCAGTATTTT. The whole variable domain, remainder taken from reference TRBV7-2 and TRBJ2-3, is GAGVSQSPSNKVTEKGKDVELRCDPISGHTALYWYRQSLGQGLEFLIYFQGNSAPDKSGLPSDRFSAERTGGSVSTLTIQRTQQEDSAVYLCASSPRSGDTTDTQYFGPGTRLTVL.

This clonotype showed up many times. The J gene is TRBJ2-1, the V gene TRBV7-2; D uncertain. V lost 5 bases and J 7 bases, leaving 15 bases between the germline ends. The CDR3 extends over 14 amino acids. Germline loops: CDR1 SGHTA, CDR2 FQGNSA. The CDR3 loop reads CASSLTLIGNEQFF. The DNA of the CDR3 is TGTGCCAGCAGCCTGACCTTGATTGGGAATGAGCAGTTCTTC.

This clonotype was recorded many times. The chain is built from TRBV7-2 and TRBJ2-3; D may match TRBD1 or TRBD2 (5 bases each). The germline V gene encodes CDR1 SGHTA and CDR2 FQGNSA. This CDR3 has 14 amino acids. V gave up 2 bases and J gave up 6 bases, with 12 bases separating them. The CDR3 reads CASSLPGGDDTQYF. The CDR3 nucleotides are TGTGCCAGCAGCTTACCTGGGGGAGACGATACGCAGTATTTT.

This clonotype was seen ten or more times. J is TRBJ2-1 and V is TRBV7-2; 7 nucleotides match TRBD1. The CDR3 runs to 13 residues. J was trimmed by 9 bases and V by 4 bases; bases with no gene match: 6. From germline, CDR1 is SGHTA and CDR2 FQGNSA. CDR3 in DNA: TGTGCCAGCAGCTCTGACAGGGCTCTTGAGCAGTTCTTC. This sequence encodes CASSSDRALEQFF. The entire variable domain, with the rest obtained from reference TRBV7-2 and TRBJ2-1, is as follows: GAGVSQSPSNKVTEKGKDVELRCDPISGHTALYWYRQSLGQGLEFLIYFQGNSAPDKSGLPSDRFSAERTGGSVSTLTIQRTQQEDSAVYLCASSSDRALEQFFGPGTRLTVL.

This clonotype was recorded at least ten times. The chain employs TRBV5-1 and TRBJ1-5; D unclear. This CDR3 region has 13 residues. CDR1 is SGHRS, CDR2 YFSETQ, per germline. V gave up 0 bases and J gave up 1 base, with 2 bases separating them. The CDR3 sequence is CASSLDSNQPQHF. The CDR3 DNA is TGCGCCAGCAGCTTGGACAGCAATCAGCCCCAGCATTTT.

The chain carries TRBV20-1 and TRBJ2-3; 10 positions match TRBD2. Germline CDR1 reads DFQATT; CDR2 reads SNEGSKA (reference sequence). This CDR3 has 14 amino acids. The trim removed 4 bases at V and 6 bases at J, leaving 7 bases unmatched. CDR3 nucleotide sequence: TGCAGTGCTAAGCCTAGCGGGGGTTTGGATACGCAGTATTTT. It is translated as CSAKPSGGLDTQYF.